The entry below describes one TCR beta chain. No antigen is known for it. The data stem from a study of cytomegalovirus exposure and HLA in healthy donors. Notes on the study in general: Investigators reported approximately 150 TCR beta chains as tied to cytomegalovirus. Several top significant clusters appeared, in a later analysis, to be linked to common viral pathogens. In a later analysis, a missense DCLRE1C variant was linked to TCR beta V- and J-gene trimming.

Trimming removed 8 bases from V and 6 bases from J, with 13 bases in between. Germline loops: CDR1 LNHDA, CDR2 SQIVND (reference sequence). The CDR3 covers 13 residues. 13 Jbeta primers and 60 Vbeta primers were used for the PCR. The data were produced by immunoSEQ multiplex PCR, yet TCRdb's version contains in-frame clones alone and is incomplete. The sample has 90,000 to 140,000 clones; 60% to 85% are singletons. This receptor was obtained from a man between 40 and 49 years old in good health and CMV-seronegative. Specimen: PBMCs. This chain joins TRBV19 and TRBJ2-2, with D possibly matching TRBD2 (5 bases). CDR3 sequence (DNA): TGTGCCAGTCTCCCAGCGCGGGCCGGGGAGCTGTTTTTT. Its translation is CASLPARAGELFF.